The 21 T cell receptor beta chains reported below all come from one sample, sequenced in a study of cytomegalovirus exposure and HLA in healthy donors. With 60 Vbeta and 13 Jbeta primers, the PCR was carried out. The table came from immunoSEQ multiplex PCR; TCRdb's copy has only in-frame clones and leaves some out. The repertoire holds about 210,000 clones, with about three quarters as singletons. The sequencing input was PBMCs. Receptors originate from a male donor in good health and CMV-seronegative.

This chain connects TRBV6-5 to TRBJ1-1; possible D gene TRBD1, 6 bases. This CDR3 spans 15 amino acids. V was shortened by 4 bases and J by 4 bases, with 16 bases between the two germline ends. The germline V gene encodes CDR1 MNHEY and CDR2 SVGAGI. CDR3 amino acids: CASSSQGFRGTEAFF. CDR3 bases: TGTGCCAGCAGTTCCCAGGGGTTTCGAGGCACTGAAGCTTTCTTT.

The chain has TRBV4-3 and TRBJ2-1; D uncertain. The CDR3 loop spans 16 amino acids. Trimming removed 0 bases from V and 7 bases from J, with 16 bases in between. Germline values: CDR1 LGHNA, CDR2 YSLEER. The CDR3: CASSQDPVPGRNEQFF. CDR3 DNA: TGCGCCAGCAGCCAAGATCCGGTTCCGGGTAGGAATGAGCAGTTCTTC.

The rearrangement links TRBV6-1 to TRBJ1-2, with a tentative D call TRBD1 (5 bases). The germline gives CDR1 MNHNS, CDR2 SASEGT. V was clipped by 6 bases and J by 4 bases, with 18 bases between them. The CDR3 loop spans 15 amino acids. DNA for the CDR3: TGTGCCAGCAGCCGAACGGGGGTGAGTAGCTATGGCTACACCTTC. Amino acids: CASSRTGVSSYGYTF.

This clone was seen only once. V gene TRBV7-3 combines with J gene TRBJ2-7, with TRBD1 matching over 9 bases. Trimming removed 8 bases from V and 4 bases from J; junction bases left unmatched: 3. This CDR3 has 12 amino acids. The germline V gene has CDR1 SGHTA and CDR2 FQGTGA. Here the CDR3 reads CASGTGLYEQYF. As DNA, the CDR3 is TGTGCCAGCGGGACAGGGTTGTACGAGCAGTACTTC. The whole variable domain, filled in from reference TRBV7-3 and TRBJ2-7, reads GAGVSQTPSNKVTEKGKYVELRCDPISGHTALYWYRQSLGQGPEFLIYFQGTGAADDSGLPNDRFFAVRPEGSVSTLKIQRTERGDSAVYLCASGTGLYEQYFGPGTRLTVT.

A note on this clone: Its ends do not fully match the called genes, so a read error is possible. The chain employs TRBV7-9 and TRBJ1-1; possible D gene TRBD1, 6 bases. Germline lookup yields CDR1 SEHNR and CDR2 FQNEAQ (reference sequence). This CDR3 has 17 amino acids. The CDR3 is CSSSLLQGGGRNTEAFF. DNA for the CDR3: TGTTCCAGCAGCTTATTACAGGGAGGGGGAAGGAACACTGAAGCTTTCTTT. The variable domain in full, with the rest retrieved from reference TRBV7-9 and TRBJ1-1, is DTGVSQNPRHKITKRGQNVTFRCDPISEHNRLYWYRQTLGQGPEFLTYFQNEAQLEKSRLLSDRFSAERPKGSFSTLEIQRTEQGDSAMYLCSSSLLQGGGRNTEAFFGQGTRLTVV.

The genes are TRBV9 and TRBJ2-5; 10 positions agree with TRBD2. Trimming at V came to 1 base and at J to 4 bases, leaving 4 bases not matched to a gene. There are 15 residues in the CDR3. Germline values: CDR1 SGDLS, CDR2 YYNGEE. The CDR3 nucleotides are TGTGCCAGCAGCGTAAGCGGGGGGGCCCCAGAGACCCAGTACTTC. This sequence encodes CASSVSGGAPETQYF.

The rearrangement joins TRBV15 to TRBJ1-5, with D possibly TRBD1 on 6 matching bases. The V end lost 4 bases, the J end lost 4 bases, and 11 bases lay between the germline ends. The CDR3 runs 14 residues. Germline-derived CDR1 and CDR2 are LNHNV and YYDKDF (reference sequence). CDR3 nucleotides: TGTGCCACCAGCAAGGACAGAACTAATCAGCCCCAGCATTTT. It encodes CATSKDRTNQPQHF.

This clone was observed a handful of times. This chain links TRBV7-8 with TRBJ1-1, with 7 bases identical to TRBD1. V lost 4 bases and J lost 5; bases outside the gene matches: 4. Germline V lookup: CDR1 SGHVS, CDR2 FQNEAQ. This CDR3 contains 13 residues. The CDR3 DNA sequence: TGTGCCAGCAGCTGGCAGGGGGAAACTGAAGCTTTCTTT. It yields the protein CASSWQGETEAFF. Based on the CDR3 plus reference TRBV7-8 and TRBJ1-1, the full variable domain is GAGVSQSPRYKVAKRGQDVALRCDPISGHVSLFWYQQALGQGPEFLTYFQNEAQLDKSGLPSDRFFAERPEGSVSTLKIQRTQQEDSAVYLCASSWQGETEAFFGQGTRLTVV.

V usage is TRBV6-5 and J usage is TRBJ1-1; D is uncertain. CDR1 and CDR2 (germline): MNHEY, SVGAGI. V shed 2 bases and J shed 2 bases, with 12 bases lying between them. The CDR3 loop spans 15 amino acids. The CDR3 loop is CASSYMLQLNTEAFF. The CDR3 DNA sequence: TGTGCCAGCAGTTACATGCTCCAACTTAACACTGAAGCTTTCTTT.

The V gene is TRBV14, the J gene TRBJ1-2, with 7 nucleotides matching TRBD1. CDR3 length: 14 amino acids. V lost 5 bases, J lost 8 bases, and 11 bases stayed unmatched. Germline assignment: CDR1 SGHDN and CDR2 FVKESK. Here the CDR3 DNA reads TGTGCCAGCAGCATAAAACAGGGGTATGACGGCTACACCTTC. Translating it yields CASSIKQGYDGYTF.

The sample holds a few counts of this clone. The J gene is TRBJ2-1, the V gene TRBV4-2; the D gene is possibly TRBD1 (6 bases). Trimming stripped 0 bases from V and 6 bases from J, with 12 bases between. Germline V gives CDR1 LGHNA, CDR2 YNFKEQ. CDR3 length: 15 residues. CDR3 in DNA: TGTGCCAGCAGCCAAGAAGGGGGAACTAGCAATGAGCAGTTCTTC. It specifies CASSQEGGTSNEQFF.

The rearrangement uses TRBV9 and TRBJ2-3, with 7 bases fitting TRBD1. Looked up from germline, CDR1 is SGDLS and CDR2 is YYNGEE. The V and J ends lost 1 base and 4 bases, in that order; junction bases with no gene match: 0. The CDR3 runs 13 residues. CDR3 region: CASSVQGADTQYF. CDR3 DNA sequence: TGTGCCAGCAGCGTACAGGGGGCAGATACGCAGTATTTT. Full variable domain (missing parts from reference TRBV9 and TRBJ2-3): DSGVTQTPKHLITATGQRVTLRCSPRSGDLSVYWYQQSLDQGLQFLIQYYNGEERAKGNILERFSAQQFPDLHSELNLSSLELGDSALYFCASSVQGADTQYFGPGTRLTVL.

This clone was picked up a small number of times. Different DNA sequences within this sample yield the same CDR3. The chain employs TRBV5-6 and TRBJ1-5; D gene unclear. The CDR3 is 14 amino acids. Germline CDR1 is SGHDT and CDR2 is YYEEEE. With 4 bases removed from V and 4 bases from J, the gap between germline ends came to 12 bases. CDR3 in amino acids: CASSLQSPNQPQHF. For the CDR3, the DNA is TGTGCCAGCAGCCTACAGTCCCCGAATCAGCCCCAGCATTTT.

The CDR3 DNA sequence: TGTGCCAGCAGCCGCGGCAGGGAACTGGAAGCTTTCTTT. Amino acid sequence: CASSRGRELEAFF. This rearrangement joins TRBV7-9 to TRBJ1-1, with D perhaps matching TRBD1 (5 bases). CDR1 is SEHNR and CDR2 is FQNEAQ in the germline V gene (reference sequence). The CDR3 is 13 residues long. V lost 5 bases, J lost 8 bases, and 15 bases lay in between.

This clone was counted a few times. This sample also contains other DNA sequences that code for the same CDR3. CDR3 residues: CASSPSGGDTQYF. For the CDR3, the DNA is TGTGCCAGCAGCCCGTCCGGGGGAGATACGCAGTATTTT. This chain connects TRBV7-2 to TRBJ2-3; TRBD2 might be the D (6 bases). CDR3 size: 13 residues. Trimming removed 5 bases at V and 5 bases at J, with 11 bases between. The germline gives CDR1 SGHTA, CDR2 FQGNSA.

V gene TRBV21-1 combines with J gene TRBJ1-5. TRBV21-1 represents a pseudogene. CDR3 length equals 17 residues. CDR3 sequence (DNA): TGTGCCAGCAGAGGGGATAATGTGGGGGACTCAAATCAGCCCCAGCATTTT. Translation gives CASRGDNVGDSNQPQHF.

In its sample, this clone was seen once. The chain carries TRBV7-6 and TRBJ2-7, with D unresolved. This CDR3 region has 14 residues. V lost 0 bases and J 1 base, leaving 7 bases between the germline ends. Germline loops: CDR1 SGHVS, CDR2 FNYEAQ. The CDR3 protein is CASSLAYRSYEQYF. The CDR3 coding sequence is TGTGCCAGCAGCTTAGCCTACAGATCCTACGAGCAGTACTTC.

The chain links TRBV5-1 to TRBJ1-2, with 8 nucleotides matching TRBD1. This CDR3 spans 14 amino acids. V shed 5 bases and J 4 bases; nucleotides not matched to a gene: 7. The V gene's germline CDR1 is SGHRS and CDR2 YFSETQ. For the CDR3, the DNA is TGCGCCAGCAGGGACAGGGCCGGGGGCTATGGCTACACCTTC. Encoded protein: CASRDRAGGYGYTF.

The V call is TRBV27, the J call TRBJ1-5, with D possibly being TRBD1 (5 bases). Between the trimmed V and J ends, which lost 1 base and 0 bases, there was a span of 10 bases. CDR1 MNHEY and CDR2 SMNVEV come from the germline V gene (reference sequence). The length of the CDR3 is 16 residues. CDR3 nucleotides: TGTGCCAGCAGTTTATTTGGGACTAATAGCAATCAGCCCCAGCATTTT. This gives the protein CASSLFGTNSNQPQHF.

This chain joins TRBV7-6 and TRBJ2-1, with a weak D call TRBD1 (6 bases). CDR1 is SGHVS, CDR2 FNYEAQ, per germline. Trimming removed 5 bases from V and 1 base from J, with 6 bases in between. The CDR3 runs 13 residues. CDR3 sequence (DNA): TGTGCCAGCAGCCAGGGGTCCTACAATGAGCAGTTCTTC. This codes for CASSQGSYNEQFF.

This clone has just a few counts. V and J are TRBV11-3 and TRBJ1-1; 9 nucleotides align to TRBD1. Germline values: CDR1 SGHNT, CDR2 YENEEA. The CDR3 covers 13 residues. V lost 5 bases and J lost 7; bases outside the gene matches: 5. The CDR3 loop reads CASSPGTGYEAFF. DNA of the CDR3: TGTGCCAGCAGCCCAGGGACAGGGTATGAAGCTTTCTTT.